Each of the 18 T cell receptor beta chains below was sequenced from the same sample in a study of cytotoxic CD8 clonotypes in ibrutinib-treated CLL (dated by TCRdb to the early 2020s). Explained via the paper, the time point label denotes: progressive disease on ibrutinib. Libraries were built with the immunoSEQ multiplex PCR assay. TCRdb mirrors the immuneACCESS table, restricted to in-frame sequences. Some clones are absent from its copies; in checked studies, under half trace to an unresolved V gene, and the reason for the others is unknown. The sample includes about 39,000 clones, with 68% observed a single time. The ten biggest clones cover 6% to 8% of the sample. Source: PBMCs, taken at disease progression, from a patient treated with ibrutinib. The receptors originated from a human donor with chronic lymphocytic leukemia.

This clone was counted only a few times. The V call is TRBV5-1, the J call TRBJ2-2; D ambiguous. This CDR3 is 14 amino acids long. Between the trimmed V and J ends, which lost 0 bases and 1 base, there was a span of 4 bases. Germline V gives CDR1 SGHRS, CDR2 YFSETQ. The CDR3 DNA is TGCGCCAGCAGCTTGGAGGGGAACACCGGGGAGCTGTTTTTT. Residues: CASSLEGNTGELFF.

The J gene is TRBJ2-1, the V gene TRBV13; 10 bases agree with TRBD2. The V and J ends lost 1 base and 5 bases, in that order; junction bases with no gene match: 2. The CDR3 sequence is 15 residues long. Germline lookup yields CDR1 PRHDT and CDR2 FYEKMQ (reference sequence). CDR3 protein: CASSLVGLANNEQFF. In DNA, the CDR3 is TGTGCCAGCAGCTTAGTGGGACTAGCGAACAATGAGCAGTTCTTC.

This chain uses TRBV15 with TRBJ2-6, with 8 nucleotides matching TRBD1. J gave up 3 bases and V 7 bases, and 5 bases lay outside the gene matches. Looked up from germline, CDR1 is LNHNV and CDR2 is YYDKDF (reference sequence). This CDR3 is built from 15 residues. CDR3 nucleotide sequence: TGTGCCACCAAAGAGGACAGGGTTGGGGCCAACGTCCTGACTTTC. This codes for CATKEDRVGANVLTF.

The chain is built from TRBV11-2 and TRBJ2-7, with D perhaps TRBD1 or TRBD2 (6 bases each). Trimming pared 5 bases from V and 3 bases from J, leaving 23 bases between. In germline, CDR1 is SGHAT, CDR2 FQNNGV. This CDR3 is built from 17 residues. CDR3 in amino acids: CASSKSTRAGGGYEQYF. The CDR3 DNA reads as TGTGCCAGCAGCAAATCCACACGGGCCGGGGGCGGCTACGAGCAGTACTTC.

J is TRBJ2-3 and V is TRBV29-1; unclear D gene. The CDR3 consists of 13 residues. CDR1 is SQVTM and CDR2 is ANQGSEA in the germline V gene. V gave up 1 base and J gave up 6 bases, with 11 bases separating them. CDR3 bases: TGCAGCGTTGAAGTTAACCGGCACGATACGCAGTATTTT. Its protein product is CSVEVNRHDTQYF.

The chain uses TRBV7-2 and TRBJ2-3; 8 bases are shared with TRBD2. The V and J ends lost 5 bases and 1 base, in that order; junction bases with no gene match: 11. The CDR3 extends over 17 amino acids. Germline CDR1 and CDR2: SGHTA and FQGNSA. The CDR3 nucleotides read TGTGCCAGCAGCCCCCGACTAGCGCCAGTGGGCACAGATACGCAGTATTTT. It yields the protein CASSPRLAPVGTDTQYF.

This clone has more than one count but fewer than ten. The chain links TRBV18 to TRBJ2-7; 9 bases map to TRBD1. After removal of 3 bases from V and 7 bases from J, the junction contained 10 bases not matched to a gene. The CDR3 length is 15 residues. Germline V CDR1 and CDR2: KGHSH, LQKENI. Written as DNA, the CDR3 is TGTGCCAGCTCACCTCGGGGACAGGGACCGGGAGAGCAGTACTTC. Translation: CASSPRGQGPGEQYF.

The gene calls are TRBV7-9 and TRBJ1-5, with 8 bases that match TRBD1. From germline, CDR1 is SEHNR and CDR2 FQNEAQ (reference sequence). The junction had 10 bases not matched to a gene; V was cut back by 6 bases and J by 6 bases. This CDR3 has 15 amino acids. The CDR3 reads CASSQRQGSFQPQHF. CDR3 DNA sequence: TGTGCCAGCAGTCAGAGACAGGGGTCATTTCAGCCCCAGCATTTT.

The J gene is TRBJ1-1, the V gene TRBV5-4; 8 bases fit TRBD1. Trimming removed 4 bases from V and 4 bases from J; junction bases left unmatched: 15. The CDR3 is made up of 17 amino acids. In germline, CDR1 is SGHNT, CDR2 YYREEE (reference sequence). This CDR3 reads CASSQPGTGGRGTEAFF. The CDR3, as DNA: TGTGCCAGCAGCCAGCCGGGGACAGGTGGCCGGGGCACTGAAGCTTTCTTT.

The chain recombines TRBV14 with TRBJ2-7; no definite D call. The CDR3 totals 15 residues. V was clipped by 4 bases and J by 6 bases, with 19 bases between them. CDR1 SGHDN and CDR2 FVKESK come from the germline V gene. CDR3 sequence reads: CASSLIGSPRGEQYF. Written as DNA, the CDR3 is TGTGCCAGCAGCCTAATTGGGTCTCCCCGAGGCGAGCAGTACTTC.

The rearrangement uses TRBV28 and TRBJ2-7; 7 nucleotides align to TRBD2. Germline V gives CDR1 MDHEN, CDR2 SYDVKM. The CDR3 length is 14 residues. J was trimmed by 9 bases and V by 9 bases; bases with no gene match: 17. The CDR3 nucleotides read TGTGCCAGTTTGTTCGGGACTAACGTTTATGCGCAGTACTTC. Translating it yields CASLFGTNVYAQYF.

This chain links TRBV5-4 with TRBJ2-7; TRBD1 matches 8 bases. With V trimmed by 0 bases and J by 2 bases, 19 bases remained unmatched. The V gene's germline CDR1 is SGHNT and CDR2 YYREEE (reference sequence). The CDR3 loop spans 20 amino acids. The CDR3 is CASSLGGAGTGIQPTYEQYF. CDR3 coding DNA: TGTGCCAGCAGCTTGGGAGGGGCCGGGACAGGCATCCAACCTACCTACGAGCAGTACTTC.

V is TRBV11-3 and J is TRBJ2-3, with D maybe TRBD1 (5 bases). Germline lookup yields CDR1 SGHNT and CDR2 YENEEA. V was cut by 5 bases and J by 0 bases, with 9 bases left in between. This CDR3 has 14 amino acids. The CDR3 DNA is TGTGCCAGCAGCCCAGGACAAAGCACAGATACGCAGTATTTT. Translating it yields CASSPGQSTDTQYF.

This clone was seen more than once but under ten times. CDR3 nucleotide sequence: TGTGCCAGCTCACTACCGTCCGGGACAGACTATTACAATGAGCAGTTCTTC. Its translation is CASSLPSGTDYYNEQFF. This chain joins TRBV18 and TRBJ2-1, with 7 bases that match TRBD1. Germline V CDR1 and CDR2: KGHSH, LQKENI. This CDR3 has 17 amino acids. V lost 4 bases to trimming and J lost 4 bases; unmatched junction nucleotides: 13.

CDR3 in amino acids: CASSLDRPGTSAPYEQYF. As DNA, the CDR3 is TGTGCCAGCAGCTTAGATCGCCCCGGGACTAGCGCGCCGTACGAGCAGTACTTC. The chain employs TRBV11-2 and TRBJ2-7, with 10 nucleotides matching TRBD2. Germline-derived CDR1 and CDR2 are SGHAT and FQNNGV. After removal of 0 bases from V and 4 bases from J, the junction contained 12 bases not matched to a gene. CDR3 length: 18 residues.

This chain connects TRBV11-3 to TRBJ2-2, with 10 bases lining up with TRBD2. Germline V gene lookup returns CDR1 SGHNT and CDR2 YENEEA. J was trimmed by 1 base and V by 5 bases; bases with no gene match: 10. The CDR3 spans 18 residues. CDR3 nucleotides: TGTGCCAGCAGCCGTGGACTAGCGGAGTCGATGAACACCGGGGAGCTGTTTTTT. Its protein is CASSRGLAESMNTGELFF.

The chain employs TRBV7-2 and TRBJ2-5; 12 nucleotides line up with TRBD2. This CDR3 region has 14 residues. Germline V gene data show CDR1 as SGHTA and CDR2 as FQGNSA. Trimming cost V 6 bases and J 7 bases; bases outside gene matches: 6. CDR3 nucleotides: TGTGCCAGCAGTGTCGGACTAGCGGGACGGACCCAGTACTTC. Translated: CASSVGLAGRTQYF. The complete variable domain, with remaining parts taken from reference TRBV7-2 and TRBJ2-5, reads GAGVSQSPSNKVTEKGKDVELRCDPISGHTALYWYRQSLGQGLEFLIYFQGNSAPDKSGLPSDRFSAERTGGSVSTLTIQRTQQEDSAVYLCASSVGLAGRTQYFGPGTRLLVL.

The chain combines TRBV9 with TRBJ2-3; the D is unclear. CDR3 length: 14 residues. V was pared by 3 bases and J by 0 bases, with 8 bases between. In germline, CDR1 is SGDLS, CDR2 YYNGEE. In nucleotides, the CDR3 is TGTGCCAGCAGCGCCCTGGGTAGCACAGATACGCAGTATTTT. This sequence encodes CASSALGSTDTQYF.